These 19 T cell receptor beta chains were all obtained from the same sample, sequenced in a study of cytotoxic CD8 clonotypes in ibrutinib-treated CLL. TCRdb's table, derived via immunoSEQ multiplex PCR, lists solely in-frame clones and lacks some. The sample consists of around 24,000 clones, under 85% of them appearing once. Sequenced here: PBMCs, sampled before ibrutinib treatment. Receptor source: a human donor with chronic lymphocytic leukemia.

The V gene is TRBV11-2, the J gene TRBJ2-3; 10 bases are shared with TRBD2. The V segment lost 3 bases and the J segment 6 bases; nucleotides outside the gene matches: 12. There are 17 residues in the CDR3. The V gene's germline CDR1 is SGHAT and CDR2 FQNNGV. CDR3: CASSFALAGAPFDTQYF. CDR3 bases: TGTGCCAGCAGCTTCGCGCTAGCGGGAGCTCCTTTTGATACGCAGTATTTT.

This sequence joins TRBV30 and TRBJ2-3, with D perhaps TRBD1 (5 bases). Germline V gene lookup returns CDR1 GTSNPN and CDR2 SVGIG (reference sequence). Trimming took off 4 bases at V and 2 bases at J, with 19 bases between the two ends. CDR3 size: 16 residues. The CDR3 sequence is CAWKPWGGQITDTQYF. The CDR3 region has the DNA TGTGCCTGGAAACCCTGGGGCGGACAAATCACAGATACGCAGTATTTT.

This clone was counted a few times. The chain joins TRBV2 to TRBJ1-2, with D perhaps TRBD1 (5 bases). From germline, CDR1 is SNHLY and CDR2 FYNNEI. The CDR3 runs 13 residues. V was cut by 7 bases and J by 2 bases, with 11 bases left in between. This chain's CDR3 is CASTGQVNYGYTF. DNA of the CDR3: TGTGCCAGCACCGGACAAGTCAACTATGGCTACACCTTC.

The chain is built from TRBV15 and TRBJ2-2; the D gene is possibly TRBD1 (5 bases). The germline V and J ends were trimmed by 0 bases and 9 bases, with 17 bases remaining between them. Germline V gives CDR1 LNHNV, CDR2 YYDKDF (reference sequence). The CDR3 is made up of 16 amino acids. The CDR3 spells CATSRDLGASVRELFF. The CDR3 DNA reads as TGTGCCACCAGCAGAGATTTAGGGGCCAGCGTTCGGGAGCTGTTTTTT.

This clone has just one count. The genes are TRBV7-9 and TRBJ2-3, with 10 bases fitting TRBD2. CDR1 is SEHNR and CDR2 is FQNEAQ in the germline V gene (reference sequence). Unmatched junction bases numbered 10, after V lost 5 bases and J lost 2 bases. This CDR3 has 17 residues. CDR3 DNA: TGTGCCAGCAGCCCGCGGGGTGGGACTAGCGTCACAGATACGCAGTATTTT. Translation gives CASSPRGGTSVTDTQYF.

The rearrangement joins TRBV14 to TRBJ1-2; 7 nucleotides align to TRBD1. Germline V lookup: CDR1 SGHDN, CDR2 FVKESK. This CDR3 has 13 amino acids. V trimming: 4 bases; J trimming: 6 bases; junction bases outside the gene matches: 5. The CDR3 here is CASSPTGAHGYTF. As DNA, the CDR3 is TGTGCCAGCAGCCCTACAGGGGCCCATGGCTACACCTTC.

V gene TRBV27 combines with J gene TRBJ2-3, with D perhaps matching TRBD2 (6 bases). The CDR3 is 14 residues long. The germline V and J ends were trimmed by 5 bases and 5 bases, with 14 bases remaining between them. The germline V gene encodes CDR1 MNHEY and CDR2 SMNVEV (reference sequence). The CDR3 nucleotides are TGTGCCAGCAGTCGGGACTCCAGGGTAGATACGCAGTATTTT. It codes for CASSRDSRVDTQYF.

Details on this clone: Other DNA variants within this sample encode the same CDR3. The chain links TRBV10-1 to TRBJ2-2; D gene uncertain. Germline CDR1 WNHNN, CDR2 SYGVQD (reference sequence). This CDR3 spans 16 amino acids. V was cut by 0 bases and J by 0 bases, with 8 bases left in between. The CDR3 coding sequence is TGCGCCAGCAGTGAGTCCGTCGGAGCGAACACCGGGGAGCTGTTTTTT. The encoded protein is CASSESVGANTGELFF.

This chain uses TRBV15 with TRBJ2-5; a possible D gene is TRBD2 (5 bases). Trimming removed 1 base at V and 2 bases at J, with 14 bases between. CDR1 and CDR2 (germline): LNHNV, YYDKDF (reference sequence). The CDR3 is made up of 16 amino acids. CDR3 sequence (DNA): TGTGCCACCAGCAGAGGGAACAGCGGAAAGCAAGAGACCCAGTACTTC. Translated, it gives CATSRGNSGKQETQYF.

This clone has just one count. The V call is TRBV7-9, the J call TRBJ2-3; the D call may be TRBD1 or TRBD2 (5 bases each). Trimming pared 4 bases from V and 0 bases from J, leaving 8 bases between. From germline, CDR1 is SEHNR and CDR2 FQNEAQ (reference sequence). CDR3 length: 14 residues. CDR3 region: CASSWDHSTDTQYF. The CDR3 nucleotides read TGTGCCAGCAGCTGGGACCACAGCACAGATACGCAGTATTTT.

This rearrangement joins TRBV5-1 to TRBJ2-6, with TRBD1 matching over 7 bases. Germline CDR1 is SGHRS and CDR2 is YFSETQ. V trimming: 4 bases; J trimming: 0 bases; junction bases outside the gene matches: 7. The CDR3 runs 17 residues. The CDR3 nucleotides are TGCGCCAGCAGCCTGCGACAGGGATCCTCTGGGGCCAACGTCCTGACTTTC. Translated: CASSLRQGSSGANVLTF. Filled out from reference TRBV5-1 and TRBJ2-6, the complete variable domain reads KAGVTQTPRYLIKTRGQQVTLSCSPISGHRSVSWYQQTPGQGLQFLFEYFSETQRNKGNFPGRFSGRQFSNSRSEMNVSTLELGDSALYLCASSLRQGSSGANVLTFGAGSRLTVL.

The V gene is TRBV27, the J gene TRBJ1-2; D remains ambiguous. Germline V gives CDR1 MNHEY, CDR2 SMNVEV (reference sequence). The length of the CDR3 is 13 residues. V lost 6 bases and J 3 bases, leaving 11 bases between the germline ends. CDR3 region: CASRAQKYYGYTF. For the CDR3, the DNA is TGTGCCAGCAGAGCTCAGAAATACTATGGCTACACCTTC.

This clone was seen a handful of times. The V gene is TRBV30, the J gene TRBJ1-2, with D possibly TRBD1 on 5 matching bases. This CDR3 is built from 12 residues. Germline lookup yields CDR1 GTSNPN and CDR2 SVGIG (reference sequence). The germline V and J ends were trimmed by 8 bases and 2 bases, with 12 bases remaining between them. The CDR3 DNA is TGTGCCCTCAACCCAGGGAACTATGGCTACACCTTC. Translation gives CALNPGNYGYTF.

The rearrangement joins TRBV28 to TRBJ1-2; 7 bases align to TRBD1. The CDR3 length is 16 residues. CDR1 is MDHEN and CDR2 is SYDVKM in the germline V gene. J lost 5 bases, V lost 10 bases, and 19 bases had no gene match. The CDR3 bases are TGTGCCACCCTTGGAACAGGGGAGACCCGGATGTATGGCTACACCTTC. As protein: CATLGTGETRMYGYTF.

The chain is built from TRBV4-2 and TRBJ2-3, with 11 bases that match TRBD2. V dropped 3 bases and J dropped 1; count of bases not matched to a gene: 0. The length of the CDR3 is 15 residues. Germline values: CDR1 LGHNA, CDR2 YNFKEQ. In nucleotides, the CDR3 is TGTGCCAGCAGCCAGACTAGCGGGGGCACAGATACGCAGTATTTT. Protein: CASSQTSGGTDTQYF.

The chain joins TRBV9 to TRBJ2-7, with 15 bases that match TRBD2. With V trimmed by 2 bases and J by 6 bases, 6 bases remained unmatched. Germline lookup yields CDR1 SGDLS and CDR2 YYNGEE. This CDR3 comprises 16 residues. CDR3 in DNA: TGTGCCAGCAGCGTGGGACTAGCGGGAGGCCCCACCGAGCAGTACTTC. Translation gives CASSVGLAGGPTEQYF.

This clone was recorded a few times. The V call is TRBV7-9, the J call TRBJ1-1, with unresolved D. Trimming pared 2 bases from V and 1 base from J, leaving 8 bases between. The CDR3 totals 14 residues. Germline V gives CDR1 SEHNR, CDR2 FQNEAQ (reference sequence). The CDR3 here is CASSLRHSNTEAFF. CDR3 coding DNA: TGTGCCAGCAGCTTAAGACACTCGAACACTGAAGCTTTCTTT.

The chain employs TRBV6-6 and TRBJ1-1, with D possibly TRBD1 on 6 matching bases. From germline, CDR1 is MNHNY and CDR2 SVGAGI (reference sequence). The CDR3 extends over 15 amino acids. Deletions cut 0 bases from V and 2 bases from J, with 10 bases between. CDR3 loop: CASSYSGTFNTEAFF. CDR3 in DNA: TGTGCCAGCAGTTACTCTGGGACATTTAACACTGAAGCTTTCTTT.

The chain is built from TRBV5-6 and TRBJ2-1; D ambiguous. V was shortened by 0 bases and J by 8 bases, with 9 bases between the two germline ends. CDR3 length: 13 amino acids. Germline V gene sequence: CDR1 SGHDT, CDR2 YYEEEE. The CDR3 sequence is CASSLGSQDEQFF. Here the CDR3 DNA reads TGTGCCAGCAGCTTGGGTTCTCAGGATGAGCAGTTCTTC.